A selection of T cell receptor beta chains follows, all from one sample in a study of preoperative IRX-2 immunotherapy in early breast cancer. Assay: immunoSEQ multiplex PCR; the TCRdb copy retains only in-frame clones and omits some. Counted here are fewer than 70,000 clones, around 94% occurring once; the ten biggest clones make up under 2%. This specimen was acquired from a patient treated with IRX-2 immunotherapy. These receptor sequences come from a human donor with breast cancer. CDR3s include the opening cysteine and the closing phenylalanine or tryptophan. The D gene is left open where the match is weak. Expanded clones get a size class; other rows say once, few or many, or leave the size out.

length	V	D	J	size	DNA	CDR3
15	TRBV7-9	-	TRBJ1-5	-	TGTGCCAGCAGCTCCACTAAAGCGGGCAATCAGCCCCAGCATTTT	CASSSTKAGNQPQHF
14	TRBV2	-	TRBJ1-1	-	TGTGCCAGCGTCCAAAGGGAGATGAACACTGAAGCTTTCTTT	CASVQREMNTEAFF
15	TRBV6-6	-	TRBJ1-2	once	TGTGCCAGCAGTTCCGAAAGGAGAGGGAACTATGGCTACACCTTC	CASSSERRGNYGYTF
14	TRBV5-1	-	TRBJ2-3	-	TGCGCCAGCAGCTCCCTGGACCAATCGGATACGCAGTATTTT	CASSSLDQSDTQYF
12	TRBV28	-	TRBJ2-2	-	TGTGCCAGCAGTCCAAACACCGGGGAGCTGTTTTTT	CASSPNTGELFF
17	TRBV10-1	TRBD1	TRBJ2-7	-	TGCGCCAGCAGTGAGCCCCGGGACAGGGTCAACGGGTACGAGCAGTACTTC	CASSEPRDRVNGYEQYF
13	TRBV11-2	-	TRBJ1-3	-	TGTGCCAGCAGCTTAGAACAGCAAAACACCATATATTTT	CASSLEQQNTIYF
16	TRBV4-2	TRBD2	TRBJ2-3	-	TGTGCCAGCAGCCAAGAGGCTAGCGGAAGCACAGATACGCAGTATTTT	CASSQEASGSTDTQYF
13	TRBV28	-	TRBJ1-5	-	TGTGCCAGCAGTGGAAATAGCAATCAGCCCCAGCATTTT	CASSGNSNQPQHF
13	TRBV7-9	-	TRBJ1-2	-	TGTGCCAGCAGCTTATGGGGGGATGATGGCTACACCTTC	CASSLWGDDGYTF
14	TRBV6-4	-	TRBJ2-3	-	TGTGCCAGCAGGGCTACAGGGAGCACAGATACGCAGTATTTT	CASRATGSTDTQYF
14	TRBV18	-	TRBJ1-1	-	TGTGCCAGCTCACCACTTGGGGACTACACTGAAGCTTTCTTT	CASSPLGDYTEAFF
16	TRBV7-3	-	TRBJ2-2	-	TGTGCCAGCAGCTTCCTCGGGGGAGCGAACACCGGGGAGCTGTTTTTT	CASSFLGGANTGELFF
15	TRBV6-6	-	TRBJ2-7	-	TGTGCCAGCGGTAACAAGGGTGGGGCTACGAGGCAGGAGTACTTC	CASGNKGGATRQEYF
13	TRBV6-5	-	TRBJ1-5	once	TGTGCCAGCAGGAGGGGGAAAGATCAGCCCCAGCATTTT	CASRRGKDQPQHF
11	TRBV29-1	-	TRBJ1-2	-	TGCAGCGTCCTTACAGGGTTTGGCTACACCTTC	CSVLTGFGYTF
15	TRBV15	TRBD1	TRBJ2-7	-	TGTGCCACCAGCAGAGAGTTGGTAGGGGGCGGCGAGCAGTACTTC	CATSRELVGGGEQYF
15	TRBV28	-	TRBJ1-3	-	TGTGCCAGCAGTTTATCCCAGGCGGGTGGAAACACCATATATTTT	CASSLSQAGGNTIYF
15	TRBV5-5	-	TRBJ1-2	-	TGTGCCAGCAGCCCCAGGCCATTAACTAACTATGGCTACACCTTC	CASSPRPLTNYGYTF
18	TRBV9	-	TRBJ2-3	-	TGTGCCAGCAGCTTCGACGACGACAGAGACTATAGCACAGATACGCAGTATTTT	CASSFDDDRDYSTDTQYF
14	TRBV11-3	TRBD1	TRBJ2-7	-	TGTGCCAGCAGCCTAGGCGGACAGGGATACGAGCAGTACTTC	CASSLGGQGYEQYF
16	TRBV28	TRBD2	TRBJ2-3	-	TGTGCCAGCAGTTCCTCGGGGGGGGTGTCCACAGATACGCAGTATTTT	CASSSSGGVSTDTQYF
13	TRBV9	TRBD2	TRBJ2-7	-	TGTGCCAGCAGCCCGATTCCCGGGAGGGAGCAGTACTTC	CASSPIPGREQYF
13	TRBV13	-	TRBJ2-3	-	TGTGCCAGCAGCTTAGAGGGGTCAGATACGCAGTATTTT	CASSLEGSDTQYF
14	TRBV19	-	TRBJ2-3	-	TGTGCCAGTAGTCCTGCTCCACGCACAGATACGCAGTATTTT	CASSPAPRTDTQYF
16	TRBV6-5	TRBD2	TRBJ2-1	-	TGTGCCAGCAGTTCACCCTCGGGGACTAGCGGGGATGAGCAGTTCTTC	CASSSPSGTSGDEQFF
14	TRBV7-3	-	TRBJ2-5	-	TGTGCCAGCAGCTTGGGGACGGGGAAAGAGACCCAGTACTTC	CASSLGTGKETQYF